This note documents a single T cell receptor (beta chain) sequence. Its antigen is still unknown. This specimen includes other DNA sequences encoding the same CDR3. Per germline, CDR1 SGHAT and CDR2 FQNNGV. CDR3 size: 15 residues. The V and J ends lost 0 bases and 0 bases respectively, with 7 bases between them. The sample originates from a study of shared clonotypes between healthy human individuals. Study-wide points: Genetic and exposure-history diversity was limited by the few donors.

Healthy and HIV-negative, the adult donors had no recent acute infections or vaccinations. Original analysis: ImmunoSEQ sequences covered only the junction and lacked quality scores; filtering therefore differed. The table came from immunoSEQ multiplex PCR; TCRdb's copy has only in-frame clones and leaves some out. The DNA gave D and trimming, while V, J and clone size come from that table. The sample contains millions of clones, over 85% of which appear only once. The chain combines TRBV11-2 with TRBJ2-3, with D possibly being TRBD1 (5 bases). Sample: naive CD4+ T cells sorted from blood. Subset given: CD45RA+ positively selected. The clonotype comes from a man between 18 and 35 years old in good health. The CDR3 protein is CASSLDGASTDTQYF. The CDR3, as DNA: TGTGCCAGCAGCTTAGATGGGGCTAGCACAGATACGCAGTATTTT.